The entry that follows covers one TCR beta chain sequence. Assay used: immunoSEQ multiplex PCR; TCRdb lists only in-frame clones, some missing. Of 720,000 or so clones in the sample, approximately 83% were seen once. The data derive from a study of shared T cell receptors in the human thymus. Germline CDR1 is LNHNV and CDR2 is YYDKDF (reference sequence). V gave up 2 bases and J gave up 7 bases; unmatched junction bases: 8. This CDR3 spans 15 amino acids. These data also featured in a second study, about human thymus T cells. According to that study: It was from resections taken during corrective heart surgery that the thymus tissue came.

This sequence originates from a girl under three years old with a congenital heart defect. Sample: thymocytes. This chain links TRBV15 with TRBJ1-3; 7 bases are shared with TRBD1. The CDR3 region has the DNA TGTGCCACCAGCAGAAAGCAGGGGGAAGGGAACACCATATATTTT. This gives the protein CATSRKQGEGNTIYF.